One T cell receptor beta chain is described in this entry. Its antigen is as yet unknown. This entry belongs to a study of identical twins. Findings and limits, study-wide: Clonotypes of the beta chain that were abundant in cord blood carried fewer insertions (memory repertoires showed none).

Carrying unique molecular identifiers, the cDNA also gained a universal primer site through template switching. TCRdb reanalysed the 5' RACE reads using MiXCR and keeps one entry per CDR3 protein. This sample has a few hundred thousand distinct CDR3 sequences, with less than 20% found just once. This clonotype originated in a man aged 50 to 59 in good health. Sequenced material: naive T cells sorted from blood.

For the CDR3, the DNA is TGTGCCAGCAGCCAAGGATTAGCGGTGACCCAAGAGACCCAGTACTTC. Its translation: CASSQGLAVTQETQYF. This chain uses TRBV3-1 with TRBJ2-5; a weak D match, TRBD2 (6 bases). The CDR3 runs to 16 residues. With 1 base removed from V and 1 base from J, the gap between germline ends came to 13 bases. Germline CDR1 LGHDT, CDR2 YNNKEL (reference sequence).